This entry lists 31 T cell receptor beta chains sequenced from one sample in a study of blood T cell repertoires in COVID-19. Data came from immunoSEQ multiplex PCR; TCRdb stores just in-frame clones and leaves some out. The sample shows about 130,000 clones, around 79% of them seen only once. The sample consisted of peripheral blood. These receptors were taken from a woman in her 70s with COVID-19, enrolled during active disease.

The genes are TRBV4-3 and TRBJ2-1; 11 nucleotides match TRBD1. This CDR3 is 15 amino acids long. V dropped 3 bases and J dropped 6; count of bases not matched to a gene: 4. Germline CDR1 and CDR2: LGHNA and YSLEER. CDR3 DNA: TGCGCCAGCAGCCACAGCGGGACAGGGGGCAATGAGCAGTTCTTC. Amino acids: CASSHSGTGGNEQFF.

The chain links TRBV19 to TRBJ1-1; the D is unclear. V dropped 6 bases and J dropped 4 bases, with 15 bases sitting between them. The CDR3 has 14 residues. Germline V gives CDR1 LNHDA, CDR2 SQIVND (reference sequence). CDR3 DNA: TGTGCCAGTAGCTCGGCCCGGGAAGGCACTGAAGCTTTCTTT. The encoded protein is CASSSAREGTEAFF.

The rearrangement joins TRBV3-1 (or the pseudogene TRBV3-2) to TRBJ2-7; the match to TRBD2 covers 12 bases. Trimming took 4 bases from V and 5 from J; bases not matched to a gene: 3. The CDR3 covers 14 residues. The germline CDR1 and CDR2 sequences are LGHDT and YNNKEL (reference sequence). CDR3 region: CASSPSGGAHEQYF. The DNA of the CDR3 is TGTGCCAGCAGCCCTAGCGGGGGGGCCCACGAGCAGTACTTC.

The chain links TRBV21-1 to TRBJ2-3; TRBD2, as called in the table, went unchecked against the DNA. TRBV21-1 is classified as a pseudogene. The CDR3 is made up of 15 amino acids. This CDR3 is CASSKVSRSTDTQYF. The CDR3, as DNA: TGTGCCAGCAGCAAAGTTTCCCGGTCGACTGATACGCAGTATTTT.

The CDR3 nucleotides read TGTGCCAGTAGTCCCGAAGGAGGGGGCAGGCTTGGCTATGGCTACACCTTC. This translates into CASSPEGGGRLGYGYTF. This chain uses TRBV19 with TRBJ1-2; TRBD1 matches 7 bases. This CDR3 region has 17 residues. Germline assignment: CDR1 LNHDA and CDR2 SQIVND (reference sequence). V trimming: 5 bases; J trimming: 4 bases; junction bases outside the gene matches: 16. Based on the CDR3 plus reference TRBV19 and TRBJ1-2, the full variable domain is DGGITQSPKYLFRKEGQNVTLSCEQNLNHDAMYWYRQDPGQGLRLIYYSQIVNDFQKGDIAEGYSVSREKKESFPLTVTSAQKNPTAFYLCASSPEGGGRLGYGYTFGSGTRLTVV.

Only one count was recorded for this clone. The chain joins TRBV21-1 to TRBJ1-4; TRBD1, the D gene given by the table, was not confirmed from the DNA. TRBV21-1 is reported as a pseudogene. This CDR3 region has 13 residues. CDR3 loop: CASSCGGGEKLFF. The DNA for the CDR3 is TGTGCCAGCAGCTGTGGGGGCGGTGAAAAACTGTTTTTT.

CDR3 in amino acids: CAWSVDRAENSPLHF. As DNA, the CDR3 is TGTGCCTGGAGTGTAGACAGGGCAGAGAATTCACCCCTCCACTTT. V and J are TRBV30 and TRBJ1-6; 7 nucleotides match TRBD1. Germline assignment: CDR1 GTSNPN and CDR2 SVGIG (reference sequence). The CDR3 is 15 amino acids. The trim removed 0 bases at V and 7 bases at J, leaving 6 bases unmatched.

V is TRBV4-2 and J is TRBJ2-2; 7 nucleotides match TRBD1. The V gene end was trimmed by 0 bases and the J gene end by 7 bases; junction bases not matched to a gene: 8. Germline CDR1 reads LGHNA; CDR2 reads YNFKEQ. This CDR3 has 16 amino acids. CDR3 nucleotide sequence: TGTGCCAGCAGCCAAGATCGAGGGGGCAAGGGCGGGGAGCTGTTTTTT. Its translation: CASSQDRGGKGGELFF.

This clone was seen once. The chain combines TRBV6-6 with TRBJ1-4; 10 nucleotides align to TRBD1. Trimming cost V 7 bases and J 5 bases; bases outside gene matches: 4. The CDR3 totals 14 residues. The germline V gene has CDR1 MNHNY and CDR2 SVGAGI (reference sequence). CDR3 sequence reads: CASKKGQGNEKLFF. The CDR3 DNA reads TGTGCCAGCAAGAAGGGACAGGGGAATGAAAAACTGTTTTTT.

The chain couples TRBV5-1 to TRBJ2-4, with 7 bases fitting TRBD1. Trimming cost V 1 base and J 2 bases; bases outside gene matches: 12. Germline assignment: CDR1 SGHRS and CDR2 YFSETQ. The CDR3 sequence is 18 residues long. The CDR3 DNA is TGCGCCAGCAGCTTGCCATCAGGGGGAAGTTTGACCAAAAACATTCAGTACTTC. This translates into CASSLPSGGSLTKNIQYF.

This clone has a single count. The chain is built from TRBV4-2 and TRBJ2-3; D perhaps matches TRBD2 (6 bases). Germline V gene sequence: CDR1 LGHNA, CDR2 YNFKEQ. V was clipped by 4 bases and J by 4 bases, with 12 bases between them. The CDR3 sequence is 14 residues long. The DNA for the CDR3 is TGTGCCAGCAGCCCTAGACTAGTTCCAGATACGCAGTATTTT. Its protein is CASSPRLVPDTQYF.

The chain recombines TRBV7-9 with TRBJ1-3; perhaps TRBD1 as D (6 bases). Trimming shortened V by 4 bases and J by 0 bases, and 16 bases separated the two germline ends. This CDR3 contains 17 residues. Germline V gene lookup returns CDR1 SEHNR and CDR2 FQNEAQ (reference sequence). CDR3 bases: TGTGCCAGCAGCTCCTATCCCGACAGGAGCTCTGGAAACACCATATATTTT. This sequence encodes CASSSYPDRSSGNTIYF.

In its sample, this clone was seen a few times. The chain couples TRBV30 to TRBJ1-5; D is unresolved. Looked up from germline, CDR1 is GTSNPN and CDR2 is SVGIG (reference sequence). Trimming took 3 bases from V and 6 from J, leaving 9 bases between them. CDR3 size: 12 residues. Here the CDR3 reads CAWSRPGQPQHF. The CDR3 nucleotides read TGTGCCTGGAGCCGACCGGGTCAGCCCCAGCATTTT.

The chain recombines TRBV20-1 with TRBJ1-1; perhaps TRBD1 as D (6 bases). The CDR3 has 11 amino acids. The germline V and J ends were trimmed by 6 bases and 6 bases, with 11 bases remaining between them. Germline CDR1 is DFQATT and CDR2 is SNEGSKA (reference sequence). CDR3 coding DNA: TGCAGTGCCCCAGGGGCCGCTGAAGCTTTCTTT. This gives the protein CSAPGAAEAFF.

This sequence joins TRBV6-2 or TRBV6-3 and TRBJ2-7; 7 bases map to TRBD1. Trimming took 4 bases from V and 0 from J; bases not matched to a gene: 6. Germline V gene data show CDR1 as MNHEY and CDR2 as SVGEGT. This CDR3 contains 15 residues. The CDR3 protein is CASSSQWDSSYEQYF. The CDR3 nucleotides read TGTGCCAGCAGTTCACAATGGGACAGCTCCTACGAGCAGTACTTC.

There are a few counts of this clone. This chain joins TRBV7-3 and TRBJ2-5; the D gene is possibly TRBD2 (5 bases). V lost 3 bases and J 4 bases, leaving 12 bases between the germline ends. CDR1 and CDR2 from the germline V gene are SGHTA and FQGTGA. The CDR3 length is 14 residues. This CDR3 is CASSFSPRGETQYF. The CDR3 DNA reads as TGTGCCAGCAGCTTTAGTCCCCGGGGAGAGACCCAGTACTTC. The whole variable domain, filled in from reference TRBV7-3 and TRBJ2-5, reads GAGVSQTPSNKVTEKGKYVELRCDPISGHTALYWYRQSLGQGPEFLIYFQGTGAADDSGLPNDRFFAVRPEGSVSTLKIQRTERGDSAVYLCASSFSPRGETQYFGPGTRLLVL.

The CDR3 reads CAWSSRQGFYGYTF. The CDR3 nucleotides are TGTGCCTGGAGTTCGAGACAGGGCTTCTATGGCTACACCTTC. The rearrangement uses TRBV30 and TRBJ1-2; 7 bases fit TRBD1. The junction had 7 bases not matched to a gene; V was cut back by 2 bases and J by 4 bases. CDR3 length: 14 amino acids. In germline, CDR1 is GTSNPN, CDR2 SVGIG (reference sequence). Full variable domain (rest looked up from reference TRBV30 and TRBJ1-2): SQTIHQWPATLVQPVGSPLSLECTVEGTSNPNLYWYRQAAGRGLQLLFYSVGIGQISSEVPQNLSASRPQDRQFILSSKKLLLSDSGFYLCAWSSRQGFYGYTFGSGTRLTVV.

This chain uses TRBV29-1 with TRBJ1-2, with 9 bases lining up with TRBD1. The CDR3 runs 12 residues. V was pared by 6 bases and J by 12 bases, with 11 bases of the junction left unmatched. Germline values: CDR1 SQVTM, CDR2 ANQGSEA. CDR3 in amino acids: CSVARDRESHTF. DNA for the CDR3: TGCAGCGTCGCCCGGGACAGGGAATCCCACACCTTC.

This clone was counted only a few times. The chain links TRBV28 to TRBJ1-4, with 10 bases lining up with TRBD1. Germline loops: CDR1 MDHEN, CDR2 SYDVKM. The CDR3 extends over 15 amino acids. J was trimmed by 7 bases and V by 5 bases; bases with no gene match: 7. The CDR3 nucleotides read TGTGCCAGCAGTCTACCGGGGACAGGGGCTGAAAAACTGTTTTTT. It encodes CASSLPGTGAEKLFF.

V and J are TRBV20-1 and TRBJ2-1; 10 bases fit TRBD2. Trimming at V came to 3 bases and at J to 8 bases, leaving 13 bases not matched to a gene. Germline V CDR1 and CDR2: DFQATT, SNEGSKA (reference sequence). This CDR3 is built from 16 residues. DNA for the CDR3: TGCAGTGCTAGTCCCCTAGCGGGGGCCGGGAGGGATGAGCAGTTCTTC. This translates into CSASPLAGAGRDEQFF.

A single count supports this clone. The V and J genes are TRBV3-1 (or the pseudogene TRBV3-2) and TRBJ2-7; 10 bases fit TRBD2. CDR1 is LGHDT, CDR2 YNNKEL, per germline (reference sequence). Trimming removed 6 bases from V and 6 bases from J; junction bases left unmatched: 14. The CDR3 covers 16 residues. The CDR3, as DNA: TGTGCCAGCAGGCCCAGCGAGGGAGCGGGAGGGGGCGAGCAGTACTTC. Protein product: CASRPSEGAGGGEQYF.

Ten or more counts support this clone. The chain is built from TRBV5-1 and TRBJ1-1, with TRBD1 matching 9 bases. Trimming took 5 bases from V and 0 from J; bases not matched to a gene: 8. CDR1 and CDR2 (germline): SGHRS, YFSETQ. CDR3 length equals 16 residues. DNA for the CDR3: TGCGCCAGCAGGACGACAGGGGGGAGCATGAACACTGAAGCTTTCTTT. As protein: CASRTTGGSMNTEAFF. The whole variable domain, filled in from reference TRBV5-1 and TRBJ1-1, reads KAGVTQTPRYLIKTRGQQVTLSCSPISGHRSVSWYQQTPGQGLQFLFEYFSETQRNKGNFPGRFSGRQFSNSRSEMNVSTLELGDSALYLCASRTTGGSMNTEAFFGQGTRLTVV.

This rearrangement joins TRBV28 to TRBJ1-5; TRBD1 matches at 7 bases. The V segment lost 5 bases and the J segment 9 bases; nucleotides outside the gene matches: 16. Germline CDR1 and CDR2: MDHEN and SYDVKM. The CDR3 spans 16 residues. CDR3 nucleotide sequence: TGTGCCAGCAGTCCCGAGGGGGCCCAGATCATGAGGCCCCAGCATTTT. Its translation is CASSPEGAQIMRPQHF.

V is TRBV7-2 and J is TRBJ2-4; 10 bases align to TRBD2. This CDR3 comprises 18 residues. V was pared by 3 bases and J by 6 bases, with 14 bases of the junction left unmatched. CDR1 and CDR2 (germline): SGHTA, FQGNSA. As DNA, the CDR3 is TGTGCCAGCAGCTTCGGGGGGCGGCTAGCGGGGGCTAGAAACATTCAGTACTTC. This sequence encodes CASSFGGRLAGARNIQYF.

This chain links TRBV6-4 with TRBJ2-3, with TRBD1 identical over 8 bases. The CDR3 is made up of 14 amino acids. Germline V gene data show CDR1 as MRHNA and CDR2 as SNTAGT. The V and J ends lost 4 bases and 6 bases, in that order; junction bases with no gene match: 6. DNA of the CDR3: TGTGCCAGCAGTGCAGGGGGCCTGGGGGATACGCAGTATTTT. It encodes CASSAGGLGDTQYF.

The chain combines TRBV7-2 with TRBJ2-7, with TRBD1 as a possible D gene (6 bases). The CDR3 extends over 14 amino acids. V lost 5 bases and J lost 0, with 11 bases in between. Germline V gene sequence: CDR1 SGHTA, CDR2 FQGNSA. The CDR3 protein is CASSPGTNSYEQYF. The CDR3 DNA reads TGTGCCAGCAGCCCGGGGACAAACTCCTACGAGCAGTACTTC.

This chain uses TRBV7-2 with TRBJ2-5; 10 bases are shared with TRBD2. Trimming took 4 bases from V and 5 from J; bases not matched to a gene: 7. The CDR3 spans 15 residues. In germline, CDR1 is SGHTA, CDR2 FQGNSA. CDR3 residues: CASSWVSGGRETQYF. In nucleotides, the CDR3 is TGTGCCAGCAGCTGGGTTAGCGGGGGGCGGGAGACCCAGTACTTC.

The gene calls are TRBV11-2 and TRBJ1-3; D gene uncertain. The V and J ends lost 6 bases and 4 bases respectively, with 7 bases between them. This CDR3 has 12 amino acids. Germline values: CDR1 SGHAT, CDR2 FQNNGV. Here the CDR3 DNA reads TGTGCCAGCAGACCTCAGGGAAACACCATATATTTT. Protein: CASRPQGNTIYF. The full variable domain, its missing parts supplied by reference TRBV11-2 and TRBJ1-3, is EAGVAQSPRYKIIEKRQSVAFWCNPISGHATLYWYQQILGQGPKLLIQFQNNGVVDDSQLPKDRFSAERLKGVDSTLKIQPAKLEDSAVYLCASRPQGNTIYFGEGSWLTVV.

V usage is TRBV6-5 and J usage is TRBJ1-2; D is possibly TRBD1 (5 bases). The CDR3 extends over 15 amino acids. The V gene lost 6 bases and the J gene lost 2 bases, with 16 bases spanning the gap. Germline CDR1 is MNHEY and CDR2 is SVGAGI. The DNA for the CDR3 is TGTGCCAGCAGAGTCGCCAGGAGGGGAAACTATGGCTACACCTTC. As protein: CASRVARRGNYGYTF.

This clone has a single count. This chain links TRBV7-2 with TRBJ2-3, with 8 bases matching TRBD2. This CDR3 has 15 residues. CDR1 is SGHTA, CDR2 FQGNSA, per germline. V was pared by 8 bases and J by 4 bases, with 11 bases of the junction left unmatched. The CDR3 protein is CASVLVGGAADTQYF. The CDR3 nucleotides read TGTGCCAGCGTCCTAGTCGGGGGGGCCGCAGATACGCAGTATTTT.

The chain is built from TRBV9 and TRBJ1-4, with TRBD1 matching 7 bases. V shed 2 bases, J shed 10 bases, and the junction held 8 bases outside the gene matches. The CDR3 is made up of 14 amino acids. The V gene's germline CDR1 is SGDLS and CDR2 YYNGEE. The CDR3 protein is CASSVRQGEGKLFF. The CDR3 bases are TGTGCCAGCAGCGTTCGACAGGGAGAAGGAAAACTGTTTTTT. The variable domain in full, completed from reference TRBV9 and TRBJ1-4, reads DSGVTQTPKHLITATGQRVTLRCSPRSGDLSVYWYQQSLDQGLQFLIQYYNGEERAKGNILERFSAQQFPDLHSELNLSSLELGDSALYFCASSVRQGEGKLFFGSGTQLSVL.